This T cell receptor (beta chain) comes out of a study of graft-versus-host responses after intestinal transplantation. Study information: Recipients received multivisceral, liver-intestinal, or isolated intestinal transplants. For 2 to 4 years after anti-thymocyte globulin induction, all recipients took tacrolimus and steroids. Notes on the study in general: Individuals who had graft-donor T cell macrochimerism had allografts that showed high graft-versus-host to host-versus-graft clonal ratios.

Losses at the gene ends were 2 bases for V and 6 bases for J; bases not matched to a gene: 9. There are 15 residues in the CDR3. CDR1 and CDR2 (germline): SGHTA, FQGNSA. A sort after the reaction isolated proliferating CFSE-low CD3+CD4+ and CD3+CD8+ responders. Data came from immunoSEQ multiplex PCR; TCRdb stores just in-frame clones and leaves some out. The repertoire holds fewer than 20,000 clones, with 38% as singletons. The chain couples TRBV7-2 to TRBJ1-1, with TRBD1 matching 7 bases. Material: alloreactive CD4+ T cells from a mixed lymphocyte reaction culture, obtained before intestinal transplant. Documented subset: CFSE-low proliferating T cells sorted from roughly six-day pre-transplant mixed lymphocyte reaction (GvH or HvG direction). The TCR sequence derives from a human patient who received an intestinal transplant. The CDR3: CASSLSVTGFPEAFF. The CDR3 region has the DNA TGTGCCAGCAGCTTATCAGTGACAGGGTTCCCTGAAGCTTTCTTT.